This T cell receptor (beta chain) is drawn from a study of T cell repertoires in cytomegalovirus infection. Study summary: Public TCR beta signatures indicated both CMV infection and matching HLA type.

TCRdb re-called the reads with MiXCR, one entry per CDR3 protein. This sample has 300,000 to 400,000 distinct CDR3 sequences; over 7.5% occur once, and the top ten carry 4.3%. Trimming shortened V by 6 bases and J by 1 base, and 21 bases separated the two germline ends. Germline CDR1 and CDR2: MNHNS and SASEGT. The CDR3 covers 17 residues. Findings and caveats of the study: People with CMV and the relevant HLA were identified by cumulative public TCR beta family frequency.

This clonotype was seen more than once but under ten times. Its antigen is unidentified. The V gene is TRBV6-1, the J gene TRBJ1-1; maybe TRBD1 (6 bases). The sequencing sample was made of PBMCs. The clonotype comes from a human donor in good health (CMV status not recorded). Some clones in this sample may be carry-over from other donors' samples. For the CDR3, the DNA is TGTGCCAGCAGGCCGTCCTTGGGGTCAGGGGCGAACACTGAAGCTTTCTTT. Protein: CASRPSLGSGANTEAFF.